This T cell receptor beta chain was identified in a study of a mutant IDH1 vaccine in newly diagnosed glioma. Study as a whole: Of treated patients, about 60% were men and 37.5% women, averaging around 44 years. It was radiotherapy, temozolomide, or both that patients received previously, with most receiving both.

Sample time point: week 47, end of study. Each dose of the vaccine consisted of 300 ug of mutant IDH1 20-mer peptide, with topical imiquimod. New WHO grade 3 or 4 astrocytomas that were IDH1-mutant and ATRX-lost occurred in the donors. Clones were sequenced by immunoSEQ multiplex PCR, and TCRdb holds only the in-frame ones, with some missing. The sample has approximately 33,000 clones; 75% are singletons. As for this clone: Its target is unknown.

The V and J ends lost 1 base and 7 bases, in that order; junction bases with no gene match: 10. This CDR3 comprises 17 residues. Germline V gene sequence: CDR1 SSHAT, CDR2 FNYEAQ (reference sequence). This clonotype originated in a man aged 35 to 55 with glioma. Sequences were derived from PBMCs, sampled from a glioma patient whose treatment included an IDH1 peptide vaccine. The gene calls are TRBV7-7 and TRBJ2-5; 12 positions agree with TRBD2. The CDR3 is CASSLESLAGGPRTQYF. In nucleotides, the CDR3 is TGTGCCAGCAGCTTAGAGAGTCTAGCGGGAGGGCCGAGGACCCAGTACTTC.